This TCR beta chain appears in the sequencing data of a study of Graves' ophthalmopathy and Graves' hyperthyroidism. Study details: Sampling took place at initial diagnosis, with peripheral blood obtained before any treatment.

This clonotype was seen ten or more times. Germline values: CDR1 MDHEN, CDR2 SYDVKM. With 5 bases clipped from V and 4 bases from J, the junction kept 6 bases outside the gene matches. CDR3 length: 17 residues. The TCR beta CDR3 regions underwent amplification from RNA transcripts. HTBI primers served in a first-round RT-PCR, which a second-round multiplex PCR followed. TCRdb reprocessed the multiplex PCR reads via MiXCR and lists one record per CDR3 protein. The sample shows about 400,000 distinct CDR3 sequences, 18% of them seen only once. The sequenced material came from peripheral blood. The rearrangement uses TRBV28 and TRBJ1-6; 12 nucleotides match TRBD1. This clonotype was obtained from a woman aged 18-29 years with Graves' ophthalmopathy. This CDR3 reads CASSLGTGGFYNSPLHF. The DNA of the CDR3 is TGTGCCAGCAGTCTGGGGACAGGGGGCTTTTATAATTCACCCCTCCACTTT.